These 4 T cell receptor beta chains share one sample of origin, sequenced in a study of OX40 agonist ivuxolimab in advanced cancers. Some clones are missing from TCRdb's copy, which holds only in-frame ones; the method was immunoSEQ multiplex PCR. The sample contains roughly 100,000 clones, 85% to 90% of which appear only once. The specimen comprised CD4+ or CD8+ T cells sorted from blood, sampled in a trial of the OX40 agonist ivuxolimab. The receptors originated from an adult with an advanced solid tumor such as melanoma, head and neck, liver or kidney cancer.

The chain recombines TRBV27 with TRBJ2-5; unclear D gene. Germline loops: CDR1 MNHEY, CDR2 SMNVEV (reference sequence). This CDR3 region has 14 residues. Trimming removed 1 base at V and 4 bases at J, with 10 bases between. In DNA form, the CDR3 reads TGTGCCAGCAGTTTATATTGGCCCCCAGAGACCCAGTACTTC. Residues: CASSLYWPPETQYF.

This clone came up a few times. The chain links TRBV11-2 to TRBJ2-6, with D possibly being TRBD2 (7 bases). Germline-derived CDR1 and CDR2 are SGHAT and FQNNGV. Trimming stripped 0 bases from V and 1 base from J, with 13 bases between. The CDR3 consists of 18 residues. CDR3 DNA sequence: TGTGCCAGCAGCTTAGAGGCGGGGGCGCTGTCTGGGGCCAACGTCCTGACTTTC. Protein product: CASSLEAGALSGANVLTF.

The chain uses TRBV6-5 and TRBJ1-2; TRBD1 matches 7 bases. This CDR3 spans 14 amino acids. J was trimmed by 8 bases and V by 10 bases; bases with no gene match: 16. Germline V lookup: CDR1 MNHEY, CDR2 SVGAGI. The CDR3 sequence is CATVSTGTGNGYTF. Here the CDR3 DNA reads TGTGCCACCGTCTCGACAGGGACCGGGAACGGCTACACCTTC.

V usage is TRBV13 and J usage is TRBJ1-3, with D tentatively TRBD1 (6 bases). The CDR3 is 16 amino acids. Trimming shortened V by 2 bases and J by 2 bases, and 13 bases separated the two germline ends. Per germline, CDR1 PRHDT and CDR2 FYEKMQ (reference sequence). CDR3 in amino acids: CASSLRQGRTGNTIYF. The DNA for the CDR3 is TGTGCCAGCAGCTTACGGCAGGGGAGAACTGGAAACACCATATATTTT.